A single sample gave rise to the 6 T cell receptor beta chains below, sequenced in a study of T cell changes during pregnancy in multiple sclerosis. The data were produced by immunoSEQ multiplex PCR, yet TCRdb's version contains in-frame clones alone and is incomplete. The sample lists tens of thousands of clones, approximately 92% seen once, with 0.8% to 1% in the top ten. The starting material was peripheral blood, obtained in the first trimester of pregnancy. Receptor source: a female donor with multiple sclerosis, enrolled in a pregnancy study.

The V gene is TRBV7-2, the J gene TRBJ2-1, with 9 bases lining up with TRBD2. The CDR3 extends over 17 amino acids. Germline V lookup: CDR1 SGHTA, CDR2 FQGNSA. V was pared by 5 bases and J by 8 bases, with 16 bases of the junction left unmatched. The CDR3 is CASSPSPWRGGIDEQFF. CDR3 DNA: TGTGCCAGCAGCCCCTCCCCCTGGCGGGGGGGCATAGATGAGCAGTTCTTC.

This clone has just a few counts. The gene calls are TRBV5-4 and TRBJ1-1; no clear D gene. Germline V lookup: CDR1 SGHNT, CDR2 YYREEE (reference sequence). This CDR3 has 14 amino acids. Trimming removed 0 bases from V and 6 bases from J, with 12 bases in between. In nucleotides, the CDR3 is TGTGCCAGCAGCTTGGCCTTCGGTAAGTCTGAAGCTTTCTTT. This sequence encodes CASSLAFGKSEAFF.

The chain uses TRBV19 and TRBJ1-1, with a tentative D call TRBD1 (5 bases). Germline V CDR1 and CDR2: LNHDA, SQIVND (reference sequence). This CDR3 has 13 residues. V dropped 0 bases and J dropped 5 bases, with 7 bases sitting between them. Written as DNA, the CDR3 is TGTGCCAGTAGTATAGACAGGGTGACTGAAGCTTTCTTT. This codes for CASSIDRVTEAFF. The entire variable domain, with the rest obtained from reference TRBV19 and TRBJ1-1, is as follows: DGGITQSPKYLFRKEGQNVTLSCEQNLNHDAMYWYRQDPGQGLRLIYYSQIVNDFQKGDIAEGYSVSREKKESFPLTVTSAQKNPTAFYLCASSIDRVTEAFFGQGTRLTVV.

The CDR3 protein is CALQGQVHGYTF. The CDR3 nucleotides read TGTGCCCTCCAAGGACAGGTCCATGGCTACACCTTC. The V and J genes are TRBV7-3 and TRBJ1-2, with 7 positions matching TRBD1. Trimming took 11 bases from V and 6 from J; bases not matched to a gene: 9. From germline, CDR1 is SGHTA and CDR2 FQGTGA. The CDR3 contains 12 residues.

The gene calls are TRBV9 and TRBJ2-3; possibly TRBD2 for D (6 bases). Between the trimmed V and J ends, which lost 4 bases and 4 bases, there was a span of 13 bases. Germline V lookup: CDR1 SGDLS, CDR2 YYNGEE. The CDR3 is 14 residues long. CDR3 amino acids: CASSTKEGSDTQYF. In DNA form, the CDR3 reads TGTGCCAGCAGCACTAAGGAGGGATCAGATACGCAGTATTTT.

The V call is TRBV6-6, the J call TRBJ2-2, with 10 bases lining up with TRBD1. In germline, CDR1 is MNHNY, CDR2 SVGAGI (reference sequence). Trimming took 5 bases from V and 5 from J; bases not matched to a gene: 2. The CDR3 extends over 14 amino acids. The CDR3 loop reads CASSRQGATGELFF. The CDR3, as DNA: TGTGCCAGCAGTCGACAGGGGGCGACCGGGGAGCTGTTTTTT.